This TCR beta chain was observed in a study of T cells after yellow fever vaccination. CDR1 is SQVTM and CDR2 is ANQGSEA in the germline V gene. Trimming removed 6 bases at V and 4 bases at J, with 12 bases between. The CDR3 has 13 residues. TCRdb processed the 5' RACE reads anew with MiXCR; each CDR3 protein has one entry. The sample shows 400,000 or so distinct CDR3 sequences, approximately 18% of them seen only once. The TCR comes from a man in his late teens or twenties who received the YFV17D yellow fever vaccine. This sequence joins TRBV29-1 and TRBJ1-4, with a tentative D call TRBD1 (6 bases). Specimen: PBMCs, collected before the yellow fever booster vaccination. The CDR3: CSVGEQGNEKLFF. CDR3 DNA sequence: TGCAGCGTAGGCGAACAGGGTAATGAAAAACTGTTTTTT.